The rows below give T cell receptor beta chains drawn from one sample of a study of patients and donors after allogeneic stem cell transplantation. Each CDR3 protein gets one entry after TCRdb re-called the RT-PCR reads with MiXCR. The sample holds under 2,500 distinct CDR3 sequences; around 21% are singletons and the top ten take 9.5% to 15%. The sequenced sample consisted of blood, either unsorted or a sorted T cell fraction (not recorded which). Receptors originate from a human donor who was either an allogeneic HSCT recipient or a stem cell or donor lymphocyte infusion donor (not recorded which). It is not recorded whose cells these are; they may come from a transplant donor. Both conserved end residues are part of each CDR3. D genes are given only for firm matches. Some rows have no size entry. The others give once, few or many, or a class for an expanded clone.

j_call d_call v_call clone_size cdr3_length cdr3_aa cdr3_nt
TRBJ2-7 - TRBV6-5 - 14 CASSYSAGADEQYF TGTGCCAGCAGTTACTCAGCTGGGGCGGATGAGCAGTACTTC
TRBJ2-3 - TRBV10-3 - 15 CAISGRDTSTDTQYF TGTGCCATCAGTGGCCGGGACACTAGCACAGATACGCAGTATTTT
TRBJ1-4 TRBD1 TRBV28 few 14 CASRAGGTVEKLFF TGTGCCAGCAGGGCAGGGGGCACGGTTGAAAAACTGTTTTTT
TRBJ2-1 - TRBV7-8 few 14 CASSVEGSLREQFF TGTGCCAGCAGCGTCGAGGGGAGCCTGCGGGAGCAGTTCTTC
TRBJ2-5 - TRBV15 - 15 CATSRGTHLQETQYF TGTGCCACCAGCAGAGGGACACATCTTCAAGAGACCCAGTACTTC
TRBJ2-6 - TRBV6-2/TRBV6-3 medium-sized 13 CASKWTGANVLTF TGTGCCAGCAAGTGGACGGGGGCCAACGTCCTGACTTTC
TRBJ2-2 TRBD2 TRBV5-1 few 15 CASSKTSGTTGELFF TGCGCCAGCAGCAAGACTAGCGGGACAACCGGGGAGCTGTTTTTT
TRBJ1-2 - TRBV7-8 - 14 CASSPDRRNYGYTF TGTGCCAGCAGCCCCGACAGGCGAAACTATGGCTACACCTTC
TRBJ1-1 - TRBV5-1 - 14 CASSWDSTDTEAFF TGCGCCAGCAGCTGGGATAGTACGGACACTGAAGCTTTCTTT
TRBJ1-1 - TRBV7-3 - 13 CASSFRRNTEAFF TGTGCCAGCAGCTTTCGGCGGAACACTGAAGCTTTCTTT
TRBJ1-6 - TRBV11-1 - 16 CASSLSSNRANSPLHF TGTGCCAGCAGCTTAAGTAGCAACAGGGCGAATTCACCCCTCCACTTT
TRBJ1-1 - TRBV5-1 medium-sized 15 CASSFLAGLGTEAFF TGCGCCAGCAGCTTCCTCGCAGGCCTGGGCACTGAAGCTTTCTTT
TRBJ2-3 TRBD2 TRBV3-1 few 17 CASSPRLAGGKGDTQYF TGTGCCAGCAGCCCCAGACTAGCGGGGGGAAAGGGAGATACGCAGTATTTT
TRBJ2-1 - TRBV5-1 - 14 CASSLDASYNEQFF TGCGCCAGCAGCTTGGATGCCTCCTACAATGAGCAGTTCTTC
TRBJ2-5 - TRBV15 few 10 CATGGETQYF TGTGCCACCGGAGGAGAGACCCAGTACTTC
TRBJ2-3 - TRBV7-3 - 13 CASSLSRGDTQYF TGTGCCAGCAGCTTAAGCAGGGGAGATACGCAGTATTTT
TRBJ2-7 - TRBV6-2/TRBV6-3 medium-sized 14 CASSLRGASREQYF TGTGCCAGCAGTCTTCGCGGCGCCTCACGGGAGCAGTACTTC
TRBJ2-3 - TRBV5-1 medium-sized 16 CASSFTGTTSTDTQYF TGCGCCAGCAGCTTCACAGGGACAACTAGCACAGATACGCAGTATTTT
TRBJ1-1 - TRBV18 medium-sized 13 CASSPVVATEAFF TGTGCCAGCTCACCAGTGGTTGCCACTGAAGCTTTCTTT
TRBJ2-3 - TRBV4-2 - 13 CASSQDISDTQYF TGTGCCAGCAGCCAAGACATTTCGGATACGCAGTATTTT
TRBJ1-4 - TRBV19 - 12 CASSASDEKLFF TGTGCCAGTAGTGCTTCGGACGAAAAACTGTTTTTT
TRBJ2-5 - TRBV30 - 13 CAWSVRRAETQYF TGTGCCTGGAGTGTAAGGAGGGCGGAGACCCAGTACTTC
TRBJ2-3 - TRBV5-5 - 16 CASSLAGGSSTDTQYF TGTGCCAGCAGCTTGGCCGGGGGATCTAGCACAGATACGCAGTATTTT
TRBJ2-7 - TRBV29-1 - 13 CSVGDSNPYEQYF TGCAGCGTTGGAGACAGTAACCCCTACGAGCAGTACTTC
TRBJ2-3 - TRBV20-1 - 14 CSARGMLFTDTQYF TGCAGTGCTAGAGGAATGCTCTTCACAGATACGCAGTATTTT
TRBJ2-3 TRBD1 TRBV6-5 - 13 CASSPRGTDTQYF TGTGCCAGCAGTCCCAGGGGGACAGATACGCAGTATTTT
TRBJ2-6 - TRBV5-1 large 18 CASSLDAGGSPGANVLTF TGCGCCAGCAGCTTGGACGCAGGGGGGAGCCCTGGGGCCAACGTCCTGACTTTC
TRBJ2-7 - TRBV11-1 few 14 CASSQGTSPAEQYF TGTGCCAGCAGCCAAGGGACTTCCCCTGCGGAGCAGTACTTC
TRBJ1-6 - TRBV5-1 - 13 CASSLERASALHF TGCGCCAGCAGCTTGGAACGGGCGTCGGCCCTCCACTTT
TRBJ2-1 TRBD1 TRBV7-3 - 14 CASSSPGQGGEQFF TGTGCCAGCAGCTCCCCGGGACAGGGAGGTGAGCAGTTCTTC
TRBJ2-3 TRBD2 TRBV2 medium-sized 13 CASGSGGAGTQYF TGTGCCAGCGGTAGCGGGGGGGCCGGTACGCAGTATTTT
TRBJ1-2 TRBD1 TRBV5-4 few 16 CASSLAGQGAWYGYTF TGTGCCAGCAGCCTTGCGGGACAGGGGGCTTGGTATGGCTACACCTTC
TRBJ1-2 - TRBV13 few 16 CASSPGRRGAYSGYTF TGTGCCAGCAGCCCGGGGAGGCGGGGGGCATACTCTGGCTACACCTTC
TRBJ2-1 TRBD2 TRBV14 few 14 CASSQQRGYNEQFF TGTGCCAGCAGCCAACAGCGGGGTTACAATGAGCAGTTCTTC
TRBJ2-7 - TRBV10-3 - 14 CAISESRDSYEQYF TGTGCCATCAGTGAGTCGAGAGATTCCTACGAGCAGTACTTC
TRBJ2-3 - TRBV29-1 - 14 CSASGARGTDTQYF TGCAGCGCCTCGGGGGCGCGGGGGACAGATACGCAGTATTTT
TRBJ2-5 - TRBV7-3 few 15 CASSLNRAAQETQYF TGTGCCAGCAGCTTAAATCGGGCGGCTCAAGAGACCCAGTACTTC
TRBJ2-1 - TRBV2 few 15 CASSELASGYGEQFF TGTGCCAGCAGTGAGCTCGCCTCGGGGTACGGTGAGCAGTTCTTC
TRBJ2-7 - TRBV20-1 medium-sized 14 CSTVAGTDSYEQYF TGCAGTACCGTCGCCGGGACTGACTCCTACGAGCAGTACTTC
TRBJ2-6 - TRBV24-1 - 15 CATSAQGSGANVLTF TGTGCCACCAGTGCACAGGGTTCCGGGGCCAACGTCCTGACTTTC
TRBJ2-2 - TRBV5-4 - 15 CASSLSRSGTGELFF TGTGCCAGCAGCTTGTCCCGGTCTGGGACCGGGGAGCTGTTTTTT
TRBJ2-2 - TRBV5-1 large 13 CASSDPWGGELFF TGCGCCAGCAGCGACCCTTGGGGCGGGGAGCTGTTTTTT
TRBJ2-4 TRBD1 TRBV29-1 - 13 CSVAGTGRNIQYF TGCAGCGTTGCGGGGACAGGTCGGAACATTCAGTACTTC
TRBJ2-2 - TRBV11-3 large 13 CASSLDGTGELFF TGTGCCAGCAGCTTAGATGGAACCGGGGAGCTGTTTTTT
TRBJ2-3 - TRBV5-1 few 12 CASSLSTDTQYF TGCGCCAGCAGCTTGTCGACAGATACGCAGTATTTT
TRBJ1-3 TRBD1 TRBV28 - 14 CASSLDREGNTIYF TGTGCCAGCAGTCTAGACAGGGAAGGAAACACCATATATTTT
TRBJ2-5 - TRBV27 medium-sized 14 CASRSGGSGETQYF TGTGCCAGCAGATCAGGGGGGTCCGGGGAGACCCAGTACTTC
TRBJ2-7 - TRBV18 few 12 CASSTGQGEQYF TGTGCCAGCTCAACGGGCCAGGGCGAGCAGTACTTC
TRBJ2-5 - TRBV4-1 few 16 CASSLRPGRLQETQYF TGCGCCAGCAGCCTACGGCCCGGACGCCTGCAAGAGACCCAGTACTTC
TRBJ2-7 TRBD2 TRBV2 few 13 CASGSMTSSEQYF TGTGCCAGCGGCTCCATGACTAGCTCCGAGCAGTACTTC
TRBJ2-7 TRBD2 TRBV5-1 few 14 CASADTGGPGEQYF TGCGCCAGCGCTGATACGGGGGGGCCTGGTGAGCAGTACTTC
TRBJ2-5 - TRBV5-1 - 14 CASSLIPAARTQYF TGCGCCAGCAGCTTGATTCCAGCAGCCAGAACCCAGTACTTC
TRBJ2-1 - TRBV29-1 few 13 CSVEAWTDNEQFF TGCAGCGTTGAGGCTTGGACAGACAATGAGCAGTTCTTC
TRBJ2-7 TRBD1 TRBV20-1 few 14 CSALDRGKTYEQYF TGCAGTGCCCTGGACAGGGGAAAAACCTACGAGCAGTACTTC
TRBJ2-2 - TRBV6-5 medium-sized 12 CASSWRGGELFF TGTGCCAGCAGCTGGAGGGGCGGGGAGCTGTTTTTT
TRBJ2-5 TRBD2 TRBV7-9 - 14 CASSLLAGEHAQYF TGTGCCAGCAGCCTACTAGCGGGGGAGCACGCCCAGTACTTC
TRBJ2-1 TRBD2 TRBV29-1 few 15 CSVVSGGSSYNEQFF TGCAGCGTTGTTTCAGGCGGGAGCTCCTACAATGAGCAGTTCTTC